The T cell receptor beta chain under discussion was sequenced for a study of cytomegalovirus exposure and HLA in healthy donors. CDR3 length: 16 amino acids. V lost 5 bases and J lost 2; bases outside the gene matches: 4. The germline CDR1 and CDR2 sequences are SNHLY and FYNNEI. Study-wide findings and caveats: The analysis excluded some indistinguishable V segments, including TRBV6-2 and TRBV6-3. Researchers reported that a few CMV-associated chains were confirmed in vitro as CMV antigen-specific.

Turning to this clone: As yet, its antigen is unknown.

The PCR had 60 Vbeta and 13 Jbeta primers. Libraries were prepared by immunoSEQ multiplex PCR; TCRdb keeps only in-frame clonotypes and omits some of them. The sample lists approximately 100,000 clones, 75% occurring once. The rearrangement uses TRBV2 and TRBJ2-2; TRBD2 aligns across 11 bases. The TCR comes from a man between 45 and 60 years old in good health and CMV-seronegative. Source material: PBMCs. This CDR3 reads CASSLAGGFNTGELFF. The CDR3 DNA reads TGTGCCAGCAGTCTAGCGGGAGGTTTTAACACCGGGGAGCTGTTTTTT.